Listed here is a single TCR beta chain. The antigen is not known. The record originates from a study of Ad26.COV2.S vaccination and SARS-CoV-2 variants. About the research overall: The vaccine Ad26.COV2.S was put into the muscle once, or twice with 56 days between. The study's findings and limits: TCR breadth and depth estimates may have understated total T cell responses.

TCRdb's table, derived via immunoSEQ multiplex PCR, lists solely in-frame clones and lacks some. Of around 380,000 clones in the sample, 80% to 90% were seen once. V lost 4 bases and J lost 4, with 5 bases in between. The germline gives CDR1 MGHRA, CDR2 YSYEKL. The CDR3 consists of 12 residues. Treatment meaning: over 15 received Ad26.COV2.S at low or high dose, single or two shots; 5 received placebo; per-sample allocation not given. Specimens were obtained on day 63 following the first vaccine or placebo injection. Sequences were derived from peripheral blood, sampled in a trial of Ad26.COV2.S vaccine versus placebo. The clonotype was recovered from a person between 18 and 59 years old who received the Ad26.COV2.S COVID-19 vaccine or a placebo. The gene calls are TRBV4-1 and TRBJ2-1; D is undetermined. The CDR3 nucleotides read TGCGCCAGCAGCCTTGGGTACAATGAGCAGTTCTTC. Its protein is CASSLGYNEQFF.